This T cell receptor (beta chain) appears in the sequencing data of a study of low-dose radiotherapy and immunotherapy resistance in tumors. Turning to the study itself: Patients were treated with intravenous nivolumab at 240 mg every two weeks and were also dosed with ipilimumab at 1 mg/kg every six weeks. Every two weeks, one day ahead of radiation and immunotherapy, cyclophosphamide 200 mg/m2 was given (intravenously).

Germline loops: CDR1 LGHDT, CDR2 YNNKEL (reference sequence). This CDR3 spans 16 amino acids. Trimming removed 0 bases from V and 2 bases from J, with 11 bases in between. TRAV- and TRBV-specific primers primed first-strand cDNA, covering alpha and beta chains. PCR amplification of the TCRs was performed with Phusion for 20 PCR cycles, and it relied on a constant-region primer together with a V-primer adapter. TCRdb processed the reads anew with MiXCR; each CDR3 protein has one entry. The sample contains fewer than 50,000 distinct CDR3 sequences, 20% to 25% of which appear only once. Stated time point: after trial treatment. Treatment defined: LDRT plus nivolumab, ipilimumab, low-dose cyclophosphamide and aspirin (RACIN trial).

The chain links TRBV3-1 to TRBJ1-5; D ambiguous. The specimen comprised PBMCs, sampled after low-dose radiotherapy plus immunotherapy. The receptor comes from a male donor with prostate cancer. CDR3 DNA: TGTGCCAGCAGCCAAGATCTGGCGGTTCGCAATCAGCCCCAGCATTTT. It is translated as CASSQDLAVRNQPQHF.